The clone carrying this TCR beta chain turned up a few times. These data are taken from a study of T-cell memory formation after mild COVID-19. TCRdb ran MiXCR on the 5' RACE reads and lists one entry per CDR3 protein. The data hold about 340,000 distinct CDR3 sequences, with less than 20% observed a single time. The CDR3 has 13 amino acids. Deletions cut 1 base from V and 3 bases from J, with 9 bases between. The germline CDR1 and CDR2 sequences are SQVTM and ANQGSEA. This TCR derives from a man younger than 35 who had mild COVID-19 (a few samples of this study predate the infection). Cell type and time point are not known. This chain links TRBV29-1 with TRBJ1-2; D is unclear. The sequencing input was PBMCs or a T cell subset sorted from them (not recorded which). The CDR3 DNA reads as TGCAGCGTTGAAGGGGGTGGAGACTATGGCTACACCTTC. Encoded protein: CSVEGGGDYGYTF.